Listed here is a single T cell receptor beta chain. Authors' methods: Amplification of reference gene primers was used by the study to estimate nucleated cell counts. TCRdb's copy holds only in-frame clones and misses some; the assay was immunoSEQ multiplex PCR. That table is the source of V, J and clone size, and D and trimming were worked out from the DNA. The table includes some 300,000 clones, around 90% detected once. V gave up 0 bases and J gave up 6 bases; unmatched junction bases: 2. Germline CDR1 SGHNT, CDR2 YYREEE (reference sequence). This CDR3 comprises 14 residues. The entry originates in a study of blood T cell repertoires in COVID-19. Participant-given clinical history determined each cohort assignment.

This TCR came from a woman in her twenties or thirties who had recovered from COVID-19. Sequences were obtained from PBMCs or T cells enriched from blood (not recorded which). The rearrangement links TRBV5-4 to TRBJ1-1, with 10 bases aligning to TRBD1. CDR3 protein: CASSLGQGAPEAFF. The CDR3 nucleotides read TGTGCCAGCAGCTTGGGACAGGGGGCGCCTGAAGCTTTCTTT.